Listed below are T cell receptor beta chains from one sample, sequenced in a study of CD8+CD57+ T cells in acquired aplastic anemia. TCRdb reprocessed the reads with MiXCR, giving one entry per CDR3 protein. The sample lists roughly 290,000 distinct CDR3 sequences; under 60% were seen once. Sequenced sample: sorted CD4+, CD8+, or CD8+CD57+ T cells (not recorded which) from PBMCs. The receptors here all came from a human donor with aplastic anemia. Both conserved end residues are part of each CDR3. Fields, in order: CDR3 length, D gene, V gene, clone size, CDR3 protein. The D gene is left open where the match is weak. Clone size is shown for a subset of rows, as once, few, many or a class of expanded clone.

CDR3 length: 18
D gene: .
V gene: TRBV7-8
clone size: few
CDR3 protein: CASRGNRALLSGANVLTF

CDR3 length: 13
D gene: .
V gene: TRBV20-1
clone size: .
CDR3 protein: CSASTGANTEAFF

CDR3 length: 19
D gene: TRBD1
V gene: TRBV7-9
clone size: .
CDR3 protein: CASSLARGQGVPSTDTQYF

CDR3 length: 16
D gene: .
V gene: TRBV2
clone size: many
CDR3 protein: CASSESFGREAYEQYF

CDR3 length: 15
D gene: TRBD2
V gene: TRBV2
clone size: once
CDR3 protein: CASTMGLAGADTQFF

CDR3 length: 14
D gene: TRBD1
V gene: TRBV5-1
clone size: many
CDR3 protein: CASSTGATNEKLFF

CDR3 length: 14
D gene: .
V gene: TRBV2
clone size: .
CDR3 protein: CASSERRNNSPLHF

CDR3 length: 14
D gene: .
V gene: TRBV10-1
clone size: .
CDR3 protein: CASSEQGRKHEQYF

CDR3 length: 13
D gene: TRBD1
V gene: TRBV29-1
clone size: .
CDR3 protein: CSVDWQGAGEQYF

CDR3 length: 16
D gene: .
V gene: TRBV7-2
clone size: .
CDR3 protein: CASSERRGAGEETQYF

CDR3 length: 14
D gene: .
V gene: TRBV5-1
clone size: .
CDR3 protein: CASSTQGGSWELFF

CDR3 length: 17
D gene: .
V gene: TRBV18
clone size: few
CDR3 protein: CASSPYVLVGVNDEAFF

CDR3 length: 13
D gene: TRBD2
V gene: TRBV11-1
clone size: few
CDR3 protein: CASNGGAGGTQYF

CDR3 length: 13
D gene: .
V gene: TRBV24-1
clone size: .
CDR3 protein: CATRPSSYNEQFF

CDR3 length: 13
D gene: TRBD1
V gene: TRBV12-3/TRBV12-4
clone size: many
CDR3 protein: CASRTQGAGELFF

CDR3 length: 17
D gene: TRBD1
V gene: TRBV20-1
clone size: .
CDR3 protein: CSAGGYGERGRVDGYTF

CDR3 length: 12
D gene: .
V gene: TRBV5-4
clone size: .
CDR3 protein: CASSSGSYGYTF

CDR3 length: 14
D gene: TRBD1
V gene: TRBV7-9
clone size: .
CDR3 protein: CASSKTGINYGYTF

CDR3 length: 12
D gene: .
V gene: TRBV19
clone size: .
CDR3 protein: CASSIWGNNPFF

CDR3 length: 17
D gene: TRBD2
V gene: TRBV7-9
clone size: .
CDR3 protein: CASSLEYGGSHTGELFF

CDR3 length: 13
D gene: .
V gene: TRBV25-1
clone size: many
CDR3 protein: CASSDRKNTEAFF

CDR3 length: 15
D gene: TRBD2
V gene: TRBV7-3
clone size: many
CDR3 protein: CASSPQTSGGGEQYF

CDR3 length: 13
D gene: TRBD1
V gene: TRBV29-1
clone size: .
CDR3 protein: CSVVTGTAYEQYF

CDR3 length: 17
D gene: .
V gene: TRBV15
clone size: many
CDR3 protein: CATSRDKKQISTDTQYF

CDR3 length: 13
D gene: .
V gene: TRBV18
clone size: .
CDR3 protein: CASSGLVGDIQYF

CDR3 length: 12
D gene: .
V gene: TRBV7-2
clone size: .
CDR3 protein: CASTLTGETQYF

CDR3 length: 12
D gene: .
V gene: TRBV7-9
clone size: .
CDR3 protein: CASRGLLDTQYF

CDR3 length: 14
D gene: .
V gene: TRBV4-2
clone size: .
CDR3 protein: CASSPAESGLGYTF